These T cell receptor beta chains were read from a single sample in a study of blood T cell repertoires in COVID-19. Clones were sequenced by immunoSEQ multiplex PCR, and TCRdb holds only the in-frame ones, with some missing. The sample includes 330,000 or so clones, 92% of them seen just once. Sequenced material: PBMCs or T cells enriched from blood (not recorded which). Receptors originate from a woman younger than 45 who had recovered from COVID-19. Both conserved end residues are part of each CDR3. D genes are given only for firm matches. Clone sizes are given selectively: once, few, many, or a class where the clone is expanded.

d_gene,v_gene,abundance,j_gene,CDR3nt,CDR3aa
TRBD1,TRBV7-3,-,TRBJ1-2,TGTGCCAGCAGCTTATGGGGGAATGGGGACAGCGAATATGGCTACACCTTC,CASSLWGNGDSEYGYTF
-,TRBV7-2,once,TRBJ1-5,TGTGCCAGCAGCTTAAACGGGCAGGGGCCGGAGCAGCCCCAGCATTTT,CASSLNGQGPEQPQHF
-,TRBV21-1,-,TRBJ2-3,TGTGCCCCCCGTAGCGTAGCGGGGGACACAGATACGCAGTATTTT,CAPRSVAGDTDTQYF
TRBD1,TRBV19,-,TRBJ2-3,TGTGCCAGTAGTCCCCCCATGGGCGGACAGGGGGCAGATACGCAGTATTTT,CASSPPMGGQGADTQYF
-,TRBV21-1,-,TRBJ2-7,TGTGCCAGCAGCAAAGAGGACTTAGATTCCGAGCAGTACTTC,CASSKEDLDSEQYF
TRBD1,TRBV29-1,once,TRBJ1-1,TGCAGCGTTGAATTAGGGACAGGGGGCACTGAAGCTTTCTTT,CSVELGTGGTEAFF
-,TRBV11-3,-,TRBJ1-6,TGTGCCAGCAGCTTAGCCGGGACTTATAATTCACCCCTCCACTTT,CASSLAGTYNSPLHF
-,TRBV3-1/TRBV3-2,-,TRBJ1-5,TGTGCCAGCAGCCAAGTAGGGGCGGGACAGCCCCAGCATTTT,CASSQVGAGQPQHF
-,TRBV5-1,-,TRBJ1-1,TGCGCCAGCAGCTCTGCGGCAGAAGCTTTCTTT,CASSSAAEAFF
-,TRBV20-1,-,TRBJ2-1,TGCAGTGCCTCGGGGGAGAATGAGCAGTTCTTC,CSASGENEQFF
-,TRBV3-1/TRBV3-2,-,TRBJ2-7,TGTGCCAGCAGCCACCGGGTTCGTGGGTCCTACGAGCAGTACTTC,CASSHRVRGSYEQYF
-,TRBV7-3,-,TRBJ1-6,TGTGCCAGCAGTGAACAGGGACACAATTCACCCCTCCACTTT,CASSEQGHNSPLHF
TRBD1,TRBV6-5,-,TRBJ1-3,TGTGCCAGCAGTCGACAGGGGCAGGGGAACACCATATATTTT,CASSRQGQGNTIYF
-,TRBV6-5,once,TRBJ1-1,TGTGCCAGCAGTTATCTACAGGGTTTGAACACTGAAGCTTTCTTT,CASSYLQGLNTEAFF
-,TRBV7-9,-,TRBJ2-1,TGTGCCAGCAGCTTTCGTGGAGGGGCCTTTTACAATGAGCAGTTCTTC,CASSFRGGAFYNEQFF
TRBD2,TRBV6-2/TRBV6-3,-,TRBJ2-1,TGTGCCAGCAGTACCACCTCTAGCGGGGGCTACAATGAGCAGTTCTTC,CASSTTSSGGYNEQFF
TRBD1,TRBV24-1,-,TRBJ1-2,TGTGCCACCAGTGATGGCCTCGAGACAGGGTATGGCTACACCTTC,CATSDGLETGYGYTF
-,TRBV12-3/TRBV12-4,-,TRBJ1-3,TGTGCCAGCAGTTTCGACAGCCGCACCATATATTTT,CASSFDSRTIYF
-,TRBV27,-,TRBJ2-7,TGTGCCAGCAGTCCGGACATGGTCTCCTACGAGCAGTACTTC,CASSPDMVSYEQYF
-,TRBV15,-,TRBJ1-2,TGTGCCACCAGCAGAGATGGTTCGGTTGTCTACACCTTC,CATSRDGSVVYTF
-,TRBV4-3,-,TRBJ1-5,TGCGCCAGCAGCCAAGATTTCATAGCTAGCAATCAGCCCCAGCATTTT,CASSQDFIASNQPQHF
-,TRBV7-9,-,TRBJ2-7,TGTGCCAGCAGCTCCGGGAATCGCCCCGAGCAGTACTTC,CASSSGNRPEQYF
-,TRBV6-5,-,TRBJ1-2,TGTGCCAGCAGTCCCCGGGCAGGGAACTATGGCTACACCTTC,CASSPRAGNYGYTF
TRBD2,TRBV19,-,TRBJ2-1,TGTGCCAGTAGTCCCCTCGGGGGGGCCTCCTACAATGAGCAGTTCTTC,CASSPLGGASYNEQFF
TRBD2,TRBV7-3,-,TRBJ2-1,TGTGCCAGCAGCTTAGGGACTAGCGGATACAATGAGCAGTTCTTC,CASSLGTSGYNEQFF
TRBD1,TRBV29-1,-,TRBJ2-1,TGCAGCGTTCGGGACAGATCCTACAATGAGCAGTTCTTC,CSVRDRSYNEQFF
-,TRBV10-3,-,TRBJ2-6,TGTGCCTCACAGGGATCGTCCGGGGCCAACGTCCTGACTTTC,CASQGSSGANVLTF
-,TRBV4-3,-,TRBJ2-6,TGCGCCAGCAGCGCCCACAGGGTCTCGGCCAACGTCCTGACTTTC,CASSAHRVSANVLTF
-,TRBV24-1,-,TRBJ2-7,TGTGCCACCACGGCGGCCTACGAGCAGTACTTC,CATTAAYEQYF
-,TRBV5-1,-,TRBJ2-1,TGCGCCAGCAGCTTGGGATCAGGTATCGATGAGCAGTTCTTC,CASSLGSGIDEQFF
-,TRBV5-1,-,TRBJ2-7,TGCGCCAGCACCCCTTCCCGCGGGCAGTACTTC,CASTPSRGQYF
-,TRBV27,-,TRBJ2-4,TGTGCCAGCAGTTTACGGGCGGGGTCCAAAAACATTCAGTACTTC,CASSLRAGSKNIQYF
TRBD1,TRBV7-9,-,TRBJ2-5,TGTGCCAGCAGCGCCGGCGCAGGGGGAGAGACCCAGTACTTC,CASSAGAGGETQYF
-,TRBV4-2,-,TRBJ2-7,TGTGCCAGCAGCCAAGGGGGAGGCGGCTACGAGCAGTACTTC,CASSQGGGGYEQYF
-,TRBV5-1,-,TRBJ2-7,TGCGCCAGCAGCTTGGGACAGTACGAGCAGTACTTC,CASSLGQYEQYF
TRBD1,TRBV28,-,TRBJ1-4,TGTGCCAGCAGTCTTGGACAGGGTTGGGAAAAACTGTTTTTT,CASSLGQGWEKLFF
-,TRBV2,-,TRBJ1-2,TGTGCCAGCAGTGAATCAGTCTACTATGGCTACACCTTC,CASSESVYYGYTF
-,TRBV7-3,-,TRBJ2-1,TGTGCCAGCAGCCAATCCTGGACGGAGGATGAGCAGTTCTTC,CASSQSWTEDEQFF
TRBD1,TRBV5-6,-,TRBJ1-2,TGTGCCAGCAGCCGGGGACAGGGAGATGGCTACACCTTC,CASSRGQGDGYTF
TRBD1,TRBV29-1,-,TRBJ1-1,TGCAGCGTTGAGACAGGGGTGAACACTGAAGCTTTCTTT,CSVETGVNTEAFF
-,TRBV21-1,-,TRBJ2-7,TGTGCCAGCAGCAAGCCGGGACAGGAAGATGTATACGAGCAGTACTTC,CASSKPGQEDVYEQYF
TRBD1,TRBV7-2,-,TRBJ2-7,TGTGCCAGCAGGACCGGGACAGCTCTTGGGGAGCAGTACTTC,CASRTGTALGEQYF
TRBD2,TRBV5-3,-,TRBJ2-1,TGTGCCAGAAGCACAGGGACTAGCGGGGTCGGCTCCTACAATGAGCAGTTCTTC,CARSTGTSGVGSYNEQFF